This TCR beta chain emerged from a study of regulatory T cells in long-lasting Graves disease. This clonotype was observed at least ten times. V was cut by 3 bases and J by 0 bases, with 7 bases left in between. This CDR3 has 13 amino acids. From germline, CDR1 is SGHDT and CDR2 YYEEEE. Time point specified: newly diagnosed GD, antithyroid drugs for less than 3 months. Extracted RNA from PBMCs served as the source of the TCR library. The TCR beta library used iRepertoire HTBI primers with Arm-PCR amplification of CDR3. As originally analysed: Samples revealed 62 TRBV and about 15 TRBJ segments. MiXCR, applied by TCRdb to the multiplex PCR reads, yields one record per CDR3 protein. In this record, the V and J calls reflect TCRdb's handling and not the investigators' own analysis. The sample includes 400,000 to 550,000 distinct CDR3 sequences, around 15% of them seen just once. These data were also reused for a study on T cells in Graves' hyperthyroidism and ophthalmopathy. This second study says: Among the patients, aged 18 to 65, hyperthyroidism was newly diagnosed and had lasted under 2 months.

This chain uses TRBV5-6 with TRBJ2-7; D not certain. This specimen was peripheral blood mononuclear cells (PBMCs), taken at new diagnosis, from a patient treated with antithyroid drugs. The sequence was collected from a woman younger than 45 with Graves disease. The CDR3 sequence: CASSSDSSYEQYF. The DNA for the CDR3 is TGTGCCAGCAGCTCTGACTCCTCCTACGAGCAGTACTTC. Full variable domain (remainder filled in from reference TRBV5-6 and TRBJ2-7): DAGVTQSPTHLIKTRGQQVTLRCSPKSGHDTVSWYQQALGQGPQFIFQYYEEEERQRGNFPDRFSGHQFPNYSSELNVNALLLGDSALYLCASSSDSSYEQYFGPGTRLTVT.